The clone carrying this T cell receptor beta chain showed up just a few times. What it binds is unknown. This specimen belongs to a study of T-cell memory formation after mild COVID-19. General study points: Clones that got smaller from day 15 to 85 had even CD4/CD8, while clones growing later tipped toward CD4+.

TCRdb processed the 5' RACE reads anew with MiXCR; each CDR3 protein has one entry. The sample consists of a few hundred thousand distinct CDR3 sequences, approximately 15% of them appearing once. The CDR3 spans 13 residues. The V gene lost 5 bases and the J gene lost 8 bases, with 16 bases spanning the gap. The sequenced sample was PBMCs or a T cell subset sorted from them (not recorded which). This clonotype originated in a man between 18 and 29 years old who had mild COVID-19 (a few samples of this study predate the infection). Cell type and time point are not known. The rearrangement uses TRBV12-3 or TRBV12-4 and TRBJ2-7, with D possibly TRBD1 on 5 matching bases. In DNA form, the CDR3 reads TGTGCCAGCAGTCAAGACGCAGGGTATCAGCAGTACTTC. Protein: CASSQDAGYQQYF.